This T cell receptor (beta chain) was sequenced during a study of blood T cell repertoires in COVID-19 (dated by TCRdb to about 2020). For the study in its entirety: Samples from collaborators originated in the United States, Italy and Spain and spanned both the acute and convalescent phases of COVID-19. Samples were obtained from the ongoing ImmuneRACE study (first 160 participants) and from 1,254 subjects provided by 6 global collaborators. The repertoires were released in a freely available public database intended as a resource for research on the immune response to SARS-CoV-2. Deeply sampled blood TCRbeta repertoires from subjects exposed to, actively infected with, or recovered from COVID-19 were included in the dataset. The sample metadata nearly always contained a de-identified subject ID, COVID-19 status, age in years and sex. The prospective study material was composed of cDNA or gDNA derived from T cells, B-cell-depleted T cells, or PBMCs. Where available, HLA class I and class II types were taken from metadata supplied by the sample provider and were not determined by assay-based typing.

Reading from cysteine to phenylalanine, the CDR3 counts 15 amino acids. The kept DNA is CDR3 alone, 45 bases in frame from the first base. CDR1 and CDR2 are read off the germline V gene as MNHEY and SVGAGI. The junction carries 16 bases between V and J, which are trimmed by 5 bases and 6 bases respectively. Overall results and qualifications from the work: Clinical and demographic metadata were provided uncurated, with the amount varying by source and participant.

TCRbeta CDR3 regions were amplified from genomic DNA using the immunoSEQ Assay, a bias-controlled multiplex PCR. The source study handled its data this way. Within the assay, amplification of reference gene primers was used to estimate how many nucleated cells each sample contained. To quantify the absolute abundance of each unique TCRbeta CDR3 rearrangement, sequence reads were collapsed and filtered. For each sample, productive Simpson clonality was calculated as the square root of Simpson's diversity index over productive rearrangements. TCRdb retrieved this table from immuneACCESS and kept in-frame rearrangements only. Not all clones are present; in checked studies, unresolved V genes account for under half, and no reason is known for the remainder. The D gene and trimming were derived from the DNA, and the V and J assignments and clone size from that table. The table for this sample lists around 320,000 clones; approximately 89% of them were counted only once. The leading ten clones occupy around 10% of the sample.

One collaborating source in Seattle enrolled patients during active infection and followed them longitudinally through the course of disease. Each collaborating institution followed its own protocols to collect whole blood in K2EDTA tubes. For TCRbeta analysis, collaborator samples were shipped as frozen whole blood, as isolated PBMCs, or as DNA extracted from either sample type. This clone came up once. There is no known antigen for this receptor. Base quality data are lacking; no much larger clone is found one base away. The sequenced sample was peripheral blood. The clonotype comes from a woman aged 25 to 45 with COVID-19, enrolled during active disease. This chain joins TRBV6-5 to TRBJ1-4; TRBD1 is a weak D gene call, 5 bases matching. This receptor has the CDR3 CASSRRGVGDEKLFF. The DNA sequence is as follows: TGTGCCAGCAGTCGGCGGGGGGTAGGGGATGAAAAACTGTTTTTT.